These 11 T cell receptor beta chains share one sample of origin, sequenced in a study of early T cells in non-severe SARS-CoV-2 infection. TCRdb analysed the 5' RACE reads with MiXCR anew, one entry per CDR3 protein. The sample includes 35,000 to 50,000 distinct CDR3 sequences, about 5.5% of them seen just once. The sample consisted of whole blood, taken at baseline. These receptors originate from an adult who was a healthcare worker with PCR-confirmed SARS-CoV-2 infection or an uninfected control (not recorded which).

This clonotype was counted ten times or more. V is TRBV18 and J is TRBJ2-2, with 9 bases aligning to TRBD1. CDR1 and CDR2 from the germline V gene are KGHSH and LQKENI. CDR3 length: 16 amino acids. The trim removed 0 bases at V and 9 bases at J, leaving 8 bases unmatched. DNA for the CDR3: TGTGCCAGCTCACCACCGGGACAGGGACTTGTCAGGGAGCTGTTTTTT. Amino acids: CASSPPGQGLVRELFF.

At least ten counts were recorded for this clonotype. The chain is built from TRBV15 and TRBJ2-7; D is unclear. The V and J ends lost 1 base and 2 bases respectively, with 9 bases between them. Per the germline V gene, CDR1 is LNHNV and CDR2 is YYDKDF (reference sequence). The CDR3 is 14 residues long. Written as DNA, the CDR3 is TGTGCCACCAGCAGAGGTGGTCTGGCCTACGAGCAGTACTTC. Encoded protein: CATSRGGLAYEQYF.

V usage is TRBV15 and J usage is TRBJ2-6; D is possibly TRBD2 (6 bases). V lost 3 bases, J lost 1 base, and 7 bases lay in between. CDR3 size: 15 residues. The V gene's germline CDR1 is LNHNV and CDR2 YYDKDF (reference sequence). CDR3: CATSSGGSGANVLTF. As DNA, the CDR3 is TGTGCCACCAGCAGCGGAGGGTCTGGGGCCAACGTCCTGACTTTC.

This clonotype appeared many times. J is TRBJ1-1 and V is TRBV18; D remains unclear. Trimming cost V 6 bases and J 8 bases, with 13 bases left between them. The CDR3 extends over 12 amino acids. CDR1 and CDR2 (germline): KGHSH, LQKENI. The CDR3 protein is CASSPGIGEAFF. In DNA form, the CDR3 reads TGTGCCAGCTCCCCAGGAATAGGGGAAGCTTTCTTT.

This clonotype was picked up a small number of times. This chain joins TRBV23-1 and TRBJ2-3, with unresolved D. TRBV23-1 is annotated as an ORF whose role is uncertain. CDR3 length equals 19 residues. The V end lost 4 bases, the J end lost 0 bases, and 23 bases lay between the germline ends. For the CDR3, the DNA is TGCGCCAGCAGTCCTCATGGAGACCATTCGTACAAGAGCACAGATACGCAGTATTTT. Encoded protein: CASSPHGDHSYKSTDTQYF.

This clonotype was observed many times. This sequence joins TRBV19 and TRBJ2-7; D uncertain. CDR3 length: 13 amino acids. Germline V lookup: CDR1 LNHDA, CDR2 SQIVND (reference sequence). With 1 base removed from V and 7 bases from J, the gap between germline ends came to 11 bases. CDR3 nucleotide sequence: TGTGCCAGTAGTATAGGGGGTCGGTGGGAGCAGTACTTC. Its protein is CASSIGGRWEQYF.

This clonotype was seen many times. J is TRBJ2-1 and V is TRBV28; D is tentatively TRBD1 or TRBD2 (5 bases each). Per the germline V gene, CDR1 is MDHEN and CDR2 is SYDVKM. This CDR3 is built from 15 residues. V was trimmed by 1 base and J by 7 bases, leaving 14 bases between them. The DNA for the CDR3 is TGTGCCAGCAGTTTATTTACTCGCAGGGAGAATGAGCAGTTCTTC. It yields the protein CASSLFTRRENEQFF. Together with reference TRBV28 and TRBJ2-1, the CDR3 gives the full variable domain: DVKVTQSSRYLVKRTGEKVFLECVQDMDHENMFWYRQDPGLGLRLIYFSYDVKMKEKGDIPEGYSVSREKKERFSLILESASTNQTSMYLCASSLFTRRENEQFFGPGTRLTVL.

This clonotype has at least ten counts. The genes are TRBV20-1 and TRBJ1-2, with a tentative D call TRBD1 (6 bases). The CDR3 is 12 residues long. V gave up 6 bases and J gave up 4 bases, with 12 bases separating them. The germline V gene encodes CDR1 DFQATT and CDR2 SNEGSKA (reference sequence). The CDR3 DNA sequence: TGCAGTGCATACGACAGGAGCTATGGCTACACCTTC. It yields the protein CSAYDRSYGYTF.

At least ten counts were recorded for this clonotype. The J gene is TRBJ2-6, the V gene TRBV20-1; D might be TRBD1 (6 bases). Germline V gene sequence: CDR1 DFQATT, CDR2 SNEGSKA (reference sequence). V lost 6 bases and J 2 bases, leaving 17 bases between the germline ends. The CDR3 spans 16 residues. The DNA for the CDR3 is TGCAGTGCCCAAGCAAGAGGGGGAGCTGGGGCCAACGTCCTGACTTTC. Its translation: CSAQARGGAGANVLTF.

This clonotype occurred a few times. This chain connects TRBV4-3 to TRBJ1-5, with D possibly being TRBD1 (5 bases). Germline V lookup: CDR1 LGHNA, CDR2 YSLEER. V gave up 0 bases and J gave up 6 bases, with 12 bases separating them. This CDR3 contains 15 residues. Written as DNA, the CDR3 is TGCGCCAGCAGCCAAGATTGGGCAGGGATTCAGCCCCAGCATTTT. Its translation: CASSQDWAGIQPQHF.

Many counts were recorded for this clonotype. CDR3 residues: CSARDRQTYEQYF. CDR3 DNA sequence: TGCAGTGCTAGAGATAGACAGACCTACGAGCAGTACTTC. This chain links TRBV20-1 with TRBJ2-7, with D possibly being TRBD1 (5 bases). CDR3 length: 13 amino acids. V was clipped by 0 bases and J by 2 bases, with 8 bases between them. In germline, CDR1 is DFQATT, CDR2 SNEGSKA (reference sequence).